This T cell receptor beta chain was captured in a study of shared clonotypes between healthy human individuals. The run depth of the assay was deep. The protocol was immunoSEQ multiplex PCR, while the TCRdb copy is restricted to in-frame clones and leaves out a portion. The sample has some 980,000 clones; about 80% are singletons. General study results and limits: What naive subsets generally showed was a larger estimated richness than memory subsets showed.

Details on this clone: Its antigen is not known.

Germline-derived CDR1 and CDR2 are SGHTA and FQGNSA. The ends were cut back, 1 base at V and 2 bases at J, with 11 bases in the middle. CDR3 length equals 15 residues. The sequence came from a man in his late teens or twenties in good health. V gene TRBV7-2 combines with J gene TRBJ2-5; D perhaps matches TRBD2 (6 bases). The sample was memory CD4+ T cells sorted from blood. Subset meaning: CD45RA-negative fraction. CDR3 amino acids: CASSLGSGLQETQYF. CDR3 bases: TGTGCCAGCAGCTTAGGCTCGGGACTTCAAGAGACCCAGTACTTC. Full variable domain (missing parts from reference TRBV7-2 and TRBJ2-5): GAGVSQSPSNKVTEKGKDVELRCDPISGHTALYWYRQSLGQGLEFLIYFQGNSAPDKSGLPSDRFSAERTGGSVSTLTIQRTQQEDSAVYLCASSLGSGLQETQYFGPGTRLLVL.